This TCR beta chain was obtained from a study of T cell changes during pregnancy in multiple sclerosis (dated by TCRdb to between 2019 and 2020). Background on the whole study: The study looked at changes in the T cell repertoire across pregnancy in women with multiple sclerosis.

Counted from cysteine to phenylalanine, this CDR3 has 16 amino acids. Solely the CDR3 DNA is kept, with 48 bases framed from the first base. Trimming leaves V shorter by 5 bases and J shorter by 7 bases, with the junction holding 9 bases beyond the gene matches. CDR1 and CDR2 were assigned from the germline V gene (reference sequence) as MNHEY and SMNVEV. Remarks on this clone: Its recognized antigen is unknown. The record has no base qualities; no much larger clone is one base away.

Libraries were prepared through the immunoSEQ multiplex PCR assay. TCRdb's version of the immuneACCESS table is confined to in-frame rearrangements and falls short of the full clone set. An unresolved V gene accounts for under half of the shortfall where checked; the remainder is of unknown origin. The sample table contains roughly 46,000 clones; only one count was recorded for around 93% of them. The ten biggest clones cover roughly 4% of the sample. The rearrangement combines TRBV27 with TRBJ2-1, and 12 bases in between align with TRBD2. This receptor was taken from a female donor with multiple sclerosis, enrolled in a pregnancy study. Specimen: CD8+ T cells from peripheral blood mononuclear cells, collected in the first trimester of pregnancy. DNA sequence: TGTGCCAGCAGTCCAGGACTAGCGGGATTAAAGAATGAGCAGTTCTTC. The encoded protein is CASSPGLAGLKNEQFF.